The rows below give T cell receptor beta chains drawn from one sample of a study of cytomegalovirus exposure and HLA in healthy donors. Using immunoSEQ multiplex PCR, the repertoire was profiled, and TCRdb retains in-frame clones only, with some absent. There are 150,000 to 250,000 clones in the sample; roughly four fifths occur only once, and under 2% lies in the top ten. The specimen sequenced was PBMCs. The source is a young man in good health and CMV-seronegative. CDR3s include the opening cysteine and the closing phenylalanine or tryptophan. Fields, in order: clone size, D gene, V gene, J gene, CDR3 protein, CDR3 DNA. The D gene is left open where the match is weak. The size entry is marked missing in some rows and otherwise reads once, few, many or a size class.

.	.	TRBV5-1	TRBJ1-5	CASSLEPASNQPQHF	TGCGCCAGCAGCTTGGAGCCCGCTAGCAATCAGCCCCAGCATTTT
.	.	TRBV6-6	TRBJ1-2	CASSYSVDYGYTF	TGTGCCAGCAGTTACTCGGTAGATTATGGCTACACCTTC
.	TRBD1	TRBV19	TRBJ1-5	CASSRAGGVGNQPQHF	TGTGCCAGTAGTCGCGCAGGGGGCGTTGGCAATCAGCCCCAGCATTTT
.	.	TRBV11-2	TRBJ2-7	CASSGGGGKQYF	TGTGCCAGCAGCGGGGGGGGCGGCAAGCAGTACTTC
.	.	TRBV6-4	TRBJ2-2	CASSAPAGGTGELFF	TGTGCCAGCAGTGCTCCAGCTGGCGGGACCGGGGAGCTGTTTTTT
.	.	TRBV7-9	TRBJ2-7	CASSFDSREQYF	TGTGCCAGCAGTTTTGACTCGCGCGAGCAGTACTTC
.	TRBD2	TRBV9	TRBJ2-2	CASSVRGEAGGTGELFF	TGTGCCAGCAGCGTACGGGGAGAAGCGGGAGGGACCGGGGAGCTGTTTTTT
.	.	TRBV6-5	TRBJ2-1	CASRGGSSSYNEQFF	TGTGCCAGCCGGGGTGGGTCAAGCTCCTACAATGAGCAGTTCTTC
.	.	TRBV6-5	TRBJ1-6	CASSQVDFGDSPLHF	TGTGCCAGCAGTCAAGTGGACTTCGGAGATTCACCCCTCCACTTT
once	.	TRBV19	TRBJ2-3	CALRWPGRAQGTDTQYF	TGTGCCTTGCGCTGGCCCGGACGCGCACAGGGCACAGATACGCAGTATTTT
once	.	TRBV7-3	TRBJ1-2	CASSSHKEGGNYGYTF	TGTGCCAGCAGCTCCCATAAGGAAGGGGGTAACTATGGCTACACCTTC
.	TRBD1	TRBV5-4	TRBJ1-2	CASSPDRNYGYTF	TGTGCCAGCAGCCCGGACAGGAACTATGGCTACACCTTC
.	TRBD1	TRBV7-9	TRBJ1-1	CASSLGQGQNTEAFF	TGTGCCAGCAGCTTAGGACAGGGTCAGAACACTGAAGCTTTCTTT
.	TRBD1	TRBV18	TRBJ1-1	CASSPLDRRAEAFF	TGTGCCAGCTCACCACTGGACAGGAGGGCTGAAGCTTTCTTT
.	.	TRBV4-1	TRBJ2-7	CASSPRMEGTYEQYF	TGCGCCAGCAGCCCCCGGATGGAGGGGACCTACGAGCAGTACTTC
.	.	TRBV9	TRBJ2-2	CASSVLSSGNTGELFF	TGTGCCAGCAGCGTATTGAGTAGCGGGAACACCGGGGAGCTGTTTTTT
.	.	TRBV28	TRBJ2-7	CASSVPGLSYEQYF	TGTGCCAGCAGCGTCCCGGGACTCTCCTACGAGCAGTACTTC
.	.	TRBV27	TRBJ2-1	CASTRLGSGNEQFF	TGTGCCAGCACGAGATTAGGGAGTGGGAATGAGCAGTTCTTC
.	.	TRBV5-1	TRBJ1-5	CASSLGGQPNQPQHF	TGCGCCAGCAGCTTGGGGGGACAACCAAATCAGCCCCAGCATTTT
.	TRBD1	TRBV5-6	TRBJ2-6	CASSLYRWTGNSGANVLTF	TGTGCCAGCAGCTTGTATCGATGGACAGGGAATTCTGGGGCCAACGTCCTGACTTTC
once	.	TRBV4-1	TRBJ2-7	CASSHYKGPSYEQYF	TGCGCCAGCAGCCATTACAAGGGGCCCTCCTACGAGCAGTACTTC
.	TRBD2	TRBV28	TRBJ2-1	CASSPSGSITYNEQFF	TGTGCCAGCAGTCCTAGCGGGAGTATCACCTACAATGAGCAGTTCTTC
.	.	TRBV9	TRBJ2-5	CASSVGGWGRSQQETQYF	TGTGCCAGCAGCGTAGGGGGCTGGGGCAGGAGCCAGCAAGAGACCCAGTACTTC
.	TRBD1	TRBV5-1	TRBJ1-2	CASSPGQVYGYTF	TGCGCCAGCAGCCCTGGACAGGTCTATGGCTACACCTTC
.	.	TRBV14	TRBJ1-1	CASSHLRAAEAFF	TGTGCCAGCAGCCACCTCAGGGCGGCTGAAGCTTTCTTT
.	TRBD2	TRBV28	TRBJ2-7	CASSLRLAGYEQYF	TGTGCCAGCAGTCTTCGACTAGCGGGCTACGAGCAGTACTTC
.	.	TRBV19	TRBJ1-2	CASSIVGVYGYTF	TGTGCCAGTAGTATTGTAGGGGTATATGGCTACACCTTC
.	.	TRBV7-9	TRBJ2-7	CASSLGQYTYEQYF	TGTGCCAGCAGCCTAGGACAGTATACCTACGAGCAGTACTTC
once	.	TRBV27	TRBJ1-1	CASSLFGGYTEAFF	TGTGCCAGCAGTTTATTTGGGGGGTACACTGAAGCTTTCTTT
.	.	TRBV7-3	TRBJ2-7	CASSLDGGVRYEQYF	TGTGCCAGCAGCTTAGATGGCGGCGTGAGGTACGAGCAGTACTTC
few	TRBD2	TRBV9	TRBJ2-3	CASSAGLAGTDTQYF	TGTGCCAGCAGCGCCGGACTAGCGGGCACAGATACGCAGTATTTT
.	TRBD1	TRBV28	TRBJ1-4	CASSSWDRGGEKLFF	TGTGCCAGCAGTTCCTGGGACAGGGGGGGGGAAAAACTGTTTTTT
few	TRBD1	TRBV5-1	TRBJ1-4	CASSWTGLVNEKLFF	TGCGCCAGCAGCTGGACAGGCCTTGTCAATGAAAAACTGTTTTTT
.	TRBD1	TRBV28	TRBJ1-1	CASSFRPGGRMNTEAFF	TGTGCCAGCAGTTTCCGGCCAGGGGGTCGCATGAACACTGAAGCTTTCTTT
.	TRBD1	TRBV12-5	TRBJ2-2	CASGLVQRWDRSSPNTGELFF	TGTGCTAGTGGTTTGGTACAGAGGTGGGACAGATCCTCCCCGAACACCGGGGAGCTGTTTTTT
.	TRBD1	TRBV27	TRBJ1-6	CASSRTGGLKSYNSPLHF	TGTGCCAGCAGCCGGACAGGGGGCCTTAAGTCCTATAATTCACCCCTCCACTTT
.	TRBD2	TRBV7-9	TRBJ2-1	CASSWTSGSLNEQFF	TGTGCCAGCAGCTGGACTAGCGGGAGTCTCAATGAGCAGTTCTTC